Given below is one T cell receptor (beta chain) in context. The data originate from a study of blood T cell repertoires in COVID-19. The wider study: COVID-19 samples from acute and convalescent phases originated in the United States, Italy and Spain.

The CDR3 sequence is 11 residues long. V was trimmed by 2 bases and J by 8 bases, leaving 9 bases between them. Germline loops: CDR1 DFQATT, CDR2 SNEGSKA (reference sequence). Assay: immunoSEQ multiplex PCR; the TCRdb copy retains only in-frame clones and omits some. Of 200,000 to 250,000 clones in the sample, roughly 86% were seen once. The receptor's source is an older woman with active or convalescent COVID-19. The V gene is TRBV20-1, the J gene TRBJ1-2; D is unresolved. The sample was peripheral blood. The CDR3 loop reads CSARLTVGYTF. CDR3 sequence (DNA): TGCAGTGCTAGATTGACTGTCGGCTACACCTTC.